The 26 T cell receptor delta chains below all came from one sample that was sequenced in a study of gamma-delta chains in newborns, infants, children. TCRdb used CATT to re-call clones from the reads. The sample has approximately 2,500 delta-chain clones; over 5.5% are singletons. Sequences were obtained from blood. These receptors all come from a child who was a newborn, infant or young child, either healthy, febrile or measles-vaccinated (not recorded which).

This clone was picked up a small number of times. TCRdb's entry gives the protein of a much larger clone, which mismatches this DNA's translation at residue 11, likely from a read error; the protein reported here is translated from the DNA. CDR3 amino acids: CACDTLGVKTNKLIF. The CDR3 DNA reads as TGTGCCTGTGACACCCTGGGGGTCAAAACCAATAAACTCATCTTT. The rearrangement links TRDV2 to TRDJ1; TRDD3 matches 7 bases. CDR1 is GEAIGNYY and CDR2 is EKD in the germline V gene. Trimming removed 0 bases from V and 6 bases from J; junction bases left unmatched: 9. This CDR3 has 15 residues.

In its sample, this clone is large (0.1 to 1%). The chain couples TRDV2 to TRDJ3; 13 bases are a match to TRDD3. This CDR3 comprises 24 residues. The trim removed 0 bases at V and 0 bases at J, leaving 16 bases unmatched. Looked up from germline, CDR1 is GEAIGNYY and CDR2 is EKD. Here the CDR3 reads CACDTVGFTGGYEHFSWDTRQMFF. The DNA for the CDR3 is TGTGCCTGTGACACCGTGGGCTTTACTGGGGGATACGAACACTTCTCCTGGGACACCCGACAGATGTTTTTC.

Of note for this clone: For this DNA, TCRdb reports the protein of a much larger clone, which diverges at residue 14, most likely from a read error; the protein presented here is translated directly from the DNA. The chain employs TRDV2 and TRDJ3, with 12 bases matching TRDD3. The CDR3 is 19 amino acids. Germline assignment: CDR1 GEAIGNYY and CDR2 EKD. The CDR3 sequence: CACDLLGDTLAWDARQMFF. DNA of the CDR3: TGTGCCTGTGACTTACTGGGGGATACCCTCGCCTGGGACGCCCGACAGATGTTTTTC.

On this clone itself: TCRdb's protein for this DNA is that of a much larger clone and differs from the translation at residue 12, likely a read error; the protein shown is the DNA translation. The rearrangement links TRDV2 to TRDJ2; TRDD2 matches at 7 bases. This CDR3 region has 17 residues. From germline, CDR1 is GEAIGNYY and CDR2 EKD. The CDR3 protein is CACDGVGPSFLPAQLFF. CDR3 DNA sequence: TGTGCCTGTGACGGCGTTGGCCCTTCCTTTTTGCCAGCACAACTCTTCTTT.

A word on this clone: It is likely a read error: a sequence one base away is far more abundant. In the same sample, other DNA sequences code for this CDR3. This rearrangement joins TRDV1 to TRDJ1; 11 bases line up with TRDD3. The CDR3 length is 26 residues. Germline CDR1 is TSWWSYY and CDR2 is QGS. Losses at the gene ends were 3 bases for V and 0 bases for J; bases not matched to a gene: 33. CDR3 sequence reads: CALGESLRRPSYVGDTGLPYTDKLIF. In DNA form, the CDR3 reads TGTGCTCTTGGGGAGTCTCTACGAAGGCCTTCCTACGTGGGGGATACGGGATTACCTTACACCGATAAACTCATCTTT.

This clone was picked up a small number of times. V and J are TRDV2 and TRDJ3, with TRDD3 matching over 12 bases. Per the germline V gene, CDR1 is GEAIGNYY and CDR2 is EKD. The length of the CDR3 is 18 residues. The V segment lost 0 bases and the J segment 5 bases; nucleotides outside the gene matches: 4. The CDR3 coding sequence is TGTGCCTGTGACACCGTATCTGGGGGATACGGGGACACCCGACAGATGTTTTTC. Its translation is CACDTVSGGYGDTRQMFF.

This clone is categorized as medium-sized. This could be a read error, since a much larger clone is one nucleotide away. This CDR3 is also generated by other DNA sequences in the sample. The chain uses TRDV2 and TRDJ1; 7 bases align to TRDD3. This CDR3 is built from 18 residues. The junction had 13 bases not matched to a gene; V was cut back by 1 base and J by 0 bases. Germline V gene lookup returns CDR1 GEAIGNYY and CDR2 EKD. The CDR3: CACDTKRGVGDYTDKLIF. The CDR3 DNA reads TGTGCCTGTGACACGAAACGAGGAGTGGGGGACTACACCGATAAACTCATCTTT.

This clone was seen a few times. This clone may be a read error of a much larger clone one base away. This chain uses TRDV2 with TRDJ3, with 12 bases identical to TRDD3. The CDR3 consists of 23 residues. Trimming at V came to 5 bases and at J to 0 bases, leaving 19 bases not matched to a gene. Germline assignment: CDR1 GEAIGNYY and CDR2 EKD. CDR3: CACGSLNLLGDTPSSWDTRQMFF. The CDR3 region has the DNA TGTGCCTGTGGCAGCTTAAACCTACTGGGGGATACACCGAGCTCCTGGGACACCCGACAGATGTTTTTC.

Note on this clone: This DNA translates differently at residue 3 from the TCRdb protein, which is that of a much larger clone; a read error is likely, and the protein shown is the DNA's own translation. The V and J genes are TRDV2 and TRDJ1; 7 bases are a match to TRDD3. CDR3 length: 15 amino acids. Per the germline V gene, CDR1 is GEAIGNYY and CDR2 is EKD. CDR3 sequence (DNA): TGTGCCTGGGACACCCTGGGGGTCAAAACCGATAAACTCATCTTT. The encoded protein is CAWDTLGVKTDKLIF.

This clone was seen a handful of times. This may be a read error, as it is one base from a much larger clone. This rearrangement joins TRDV2 to TRDJ3; the match to TRDD3 covers 8 bases. CDR1 is GEAIGNYY and CDR2 is EKD in the germline V gene. This CDR3 contains 19 residues. CDR3: CARDNILGASSWDTRQMFF. The CDR3 DNA sequence: TGTGCCCGTGACAATATACTGGGGGCCAGCTCCTGGGACACCCGACAGATGTTTTTC.

The table lists this clone with a few counts. Just one base apart from a much larger clone, this may be a read error. Other DNA sequences in the sample encode the same CDR3. V and J are TRDV2 and TRDJ3; 7 nucleotides line up with TRDD3. The CDR3 runs 19 residues. In germline, CDR1 is GEAIGNYY, CDR2 EKD. Here the CDR3 DNA reads TGTGCCTGTGACACCGCTGGGGGCCGAGGCTCCTGGGACACCCGACAGATGTTCTTC. Translation gives CACDTAGGRGSWDTRQMFF.

As to this clone: A read error may account for a junction end that differs from germline. The rearrangement joins TRDV2 to TRDJ3; tentative D call: TRDD3 (6 bases). The germline V gene has CDR1 GEAIGNYY and CDR2 EKD. The CDR3 length is 20 residues. The chain's CDR3 is CACDTGRGETSSWETRKMFF. CDR3 DNA: TGTGCCTGTGACACCGGACGGGGGGAGACAAGCTCCTGGGAAACCCGAAAGATGTTTTTC.

In this sample, this clone turned up a few times. The likely explanation is a read error, given a far larger clone one base away. Other DNA sequences in this sample translate to the same CDR3. This chain joins TRDV2 and TRDJ3; D may be TRDD3 (6 bases). The CDR3 runs to 18 residues. The germline CDR1 and CDR2 sequences are GEAIGNYY and EKD. The CDR3 protein is CACDTMGAGSWDTRQMFF. CDR3 bases: TGTGCCTGCGACACGATGGGGGCCGGTTCCTGGGACACCCGACAGATGTTTTTC.

With regard to this clone: TCRdb pairs this DNA with a much larger clone's protein that differs at residue 11, likely a read error; the protein shown was translated from the DNA. The V gene is TRDV2, the J gene TRDJ3, with D possibly being TRDD3 (6 bases). The CDR3 sequence is 17 residues long. Germline lookup yields CDR1 GEAIGNYY and CDR2 EKD. The CDR3 nucleotides read TGTGCCTGTGACACCCTACTGAGCTCCTGGGGCACCCGACAGATGTTTTTC. The encoded protein is CACDTLLSSWGTRQMFF.

Regarding this clone: With a far larger clone one base away, a read error is the likely cause. Distinct nucleotide sequences in the sample also encode this CDR3. In nucleotides, the CDR3 is TGTGCCTGTGACACCTGGGGACTGACAGCACAACTCTTCTTT. This codes for CACDTWGLTAQLFF. This chain links TRDV2 with TRDJ2; D is perhaps TRDD3 (5 bases). The CDR3 runs 14 residues. Germline CDR1 GEAIGNYY, CDR2 EKD. V lost 0 bases to trimming and J lost 3 bases, with 7 bases between them.

To note about this clone: The protein held in TCRdb is that of a much larger clone and does not match this DNA's translation at residue 8, likely because of a read error; the protein shown is translated from the DNA. The V gene is TRDV2, the J gene TRDJ3; the match to TRDD3 covers 8 bases. The CDR3 totals 16 residues. The V gene's germline CDR1 is GEAIGNYY and CDR2 EKD. V gave up 3 bases and J gave up 2 bases; unmatched junction bases: 2. The CDR3, as DNA: TGTGCCTGTGACGGGATACGCCCCTGGGACACCCGACAGATGTTTTTC. Translating gives CACDGIRPWDTRQMFF.

This clone came up a few times. The rearrangement uses TRDV2 and TRDJ1, with 11 positions matching TRDD3. The ends lost 0 bases at V and 3 bases at J; junction bases unmatched: 20. CDR3 length equals 21 residues. Germline loops: CDR1 GEAIGNYY, CDR2 EKD. The CDR3 protein is CACDTVSPMGDTLVQADKLIF. The CDR3 DNA sequence: TGTGCCTGTGACACCGTTTCCCCTATGGGGGATACGTTAGTCCAGGCCGATAAACTCATCTTT.

This clone has just a few counts. Given a much more abundant clone one base away, this may be a read error. Different DNA sequences within this sample yield the same CDR3. The V call is TRDV2, the J call TRDJ3, with 11 bases aligning to TRDD3. This CDR3 is 19 amino acids long. Germline-derived CDR1 and CDR2 are GEAIGNYY and EKD. The CDR3 is CACDGILGDSSWDTRQMFF. The DNA for the CDR3 is TGCGCCTGTGACGGAATACTGGGGGATAGCTCCTGGGACACCCGACAGATGTTTTTC.

By proportion, this clone is large (0.1 to 1%). Sequence at one end of the junction differs from germline and may be a read error. This chain connects TRDV2 to TRDJ3; 9 bases fit TRDD3. CDR1 is GEAIGNYY and CDR2 is EKD in the germline V gene. This CDR3 is 18 amino acids long. DNA of the CDR3: TGTGCCTGTGACAAAGTACTGGGGGACTCCTGGGACACCCGACAGGTGTTTTTC. Translation: CACDKVLGDSWDTRQVFF.

With regard to this clone: TCRdb pairs this DNA with a much larger clone's protein that differs at residue 14, likely a read error; the protein shown was translated from the DNA. V is TRDV2 and J is TRDJ1, with D possibly TRDD2 on 8 matching bases. CDR1 is GEAIGNYY and CDR2 is EKD in the germline V gene. Trimming took 5 bases from V and 5 from J, leaving 35 bases between them. CDR3 length equals 20 residues. CDR3 coding DNA: TGTGCCTGTGGCACGACCGGCCTTCCTAGGGATACAGGCCGGGTGGATAAACTCATCTTT. Encoded protein: CACGTTGLPRDTGRVDKLIF.

To note about this clone: A far larger clone is just one base off, so this is likely a read error. The J gene is TRDJ1, the V gene TRDV2; D not resolved. Trimming stripped 0 bases from V and 1 base from J, with 17 bases between. CDR1 is GEAIGNYY, CDR2 EKD, per germline. The CDR3 sequence is 17 residues long. Here the CDR3 reads CACDTALYKTTTDKLIF. CDR3 DNA: TGTGCCTGTGACACCGCCCTATACAAAACTACCACCGATAAACTCATCTTT.

A remark on this clone: The protein TCRdb lists belongs to a much larger clone and differs from this DNA's translation at residue 12, which points to a read error; the protein shown is made from the DNA. This chain joins TRDV2 and TRDJ3; D is perhaps TRDD3 (6 bases). In germline, CDR1 is GEAIGNYY, CDR2 EKD. The CDR3 is 18 residues long. CDR3 region: CACDTVGSSSWGTRQMFF. CDR3 sequence (DNA): TGTGCCTGTGACACCGTGGGGTCAAGCTCCTGGGGCACCCGACAGATGTTTTTC.

The sample holds a few counts of this clone. This sequence is one base from a far larger clone and is likely a read error. The sample holds other DNA sequences that translate to the same CDR3. The chain employs TRDV2 and TRDJ1; maybe TRDD2 (8 bases). There are 20 residues in the CDR3. Germline V gene data show CDR1 as GEAIGNYY and CDR2 as EKD. CDR3 loop: CACGTTGLPRDTGWVDKLIF. The CDR3 region has the DNA TGCGCCTGTGGCACGACCGGCCTTCCTAGGGATACAGGCTGGGTGGATAAACTCATCTTT.

This clone occurred a few times. TCRdb shows a much larger clone's protein in place of this DNA's translation, and the two differ at residue 13, likely through a read error; the protein shown is translated from the DNA. The rearrangement joins TRDV2 to TRDJ3; TRDD3 matches 8 bases. The CDR3 consists of 19 residues. Germline V gene sequence: CDR1 GEAIGNYY, CDR2 EKD. The CDR3 coding sequence is TGTGCCTGTGACAATATACTGGGGGCCAGCTCCTGGTACACCCGACAGATGTTTTTC. This encodes CACDNILGASSWYTRQMFF.

The sample holds a few counts of this clone. One base away lies a much larger clone, so this may be a sequencing read error. The same CDR3 also results from other DNA sequences found in this sample. V usage is TRDV2 and J usage is TRDJ3; 12 positions agree with TRDD3. The CDR3 is 23 residues long. From germline, CDR1 is GEAIGNYY and CDR2 EKD. The CDR3, as DNA: TGTGCCCGTGACAGCTTAAACCTACTGGGGGATACACCGAGCTCCTGGGACACCCGACAGATGTTTTTC. The encoded protein is CARDSLNLLGDTPSSWDTRQMFF.

This clone was picked up a small number of times. A much larger clone differs from this one at a single base, so this may be a read error. This sample includes further DNA sequences coding for the same CDR3. CDR3 amino acids: CACDHVLGDTWDTRQMFF. CDR3 DNA sequence: TGTGCCTGTGATCATGTACTGGGGGATACCTGGGACACCCGGCAGATGTTTTTC. The chain uses TRDV2 and TRDJ3; 12 bases map to TRDD3. Germline V gives CDR1 GEAIGNYY, CDR2 EKD. This CDR3 spans 18 amino acids.